The 32 T cell receptor beta chains below were found in one sample sequenced in a study of T cells in Graves' hyperthyroidism and ophthalmopathy. The CDR3 regions of TCR beta were amplified from RNA transcripts. HTBI primers were used for first-round RT-PCR of the TCR CDR3. From the multiplex PCR reads, TCRdb called clonotypes with MiXCR, one entry per CDR3 protein. The sample includes approximately 320,000 distinct CDR3 sequences, approximately 15% of them seen just once. The sample taken for sequencing was blood. The receptors originated from a young man with Graves' hyperthyroidism.

Points on this clonotype: A much larger clonotype is one base distant, so this may be a read error. CDR3 DNA: TGTGCCACCAGGGTGGGTAGCACCTTCGAGACCCGGTACTTC. This translates into CATRVGSTFETRYF. V gene TRBV6-1 combines with J gene TRBJ2-5; tentatively, D is TRBD1 (5 bases). The CDR3 sequence is 14 residues long. Germline values: CDR1 MNHNS, CDR2 SASEGT.

The V gene is TRBV7-3, the J gene TRBJ2-5; TRBD2 might be the D (6 bases). The CDR3 consists of 15 residues. The germline gives CDR1 SGHTA, CDR2 FQGTGA. V shed 0 bases and J shed 4 bases, with 12 bases lying between them. In DNA form, the CDR3 reads TGTGCCAGCAGCTTAACGCCGGGAGCATTAGAGACCCAGTACTTC. Translating gives CASSLTPGALETQYF.

The chain joins TRBV20-1 to TRBJ2-1; TRBD2 matches at 7 bases. Germline CDR1 and CDR2: DFQATT and SNEGSKA (reference sequence). This CDR3 region has 16 residues. J gave up 2 bases and V 3 bases, and 10 bases lay outside the gene matches. The CDR3 bases are TGCAGTGCTAGTCCCGGGGGGAGCGGAGCCTACAATGAGCAGTTCTTC. Translation gives CSASPGGSGAYNEQFF.

Many counts were recorded for this clonotype. This rearrangement joins TRBV12-3 or TRBV12-4 to TRBJ1-3; D gene unclear. The CDR3 extends over 14 amino acids. V dropped 6 bases and J dropped 3 bases, with 12 bases sitting between them. The CDR3 region has the DNA TGTGCCAGCAGCACAGCGCAATTTGGAAACACCATATATTTT. This encodes CASSTAQFGNTIYF.

This clonotype was counted many times. The chain couples TRBV5-1 to TRBJ1-1; the D is unclear. This CDR3 spans 15 amino acids. Per the germline V gene, CDR1 is SGHRS and CDR2 is YFSETQ. Trimming removed 2 bases at V and 1 base at J, with 12 bases between. As DNA, the CDR3 is TGCGCCAGCAGCTTTGGTGGAGGGTCGAACACTGAAGCTTTCTTT. Translated: CASSFGGGSNTEAFF.

This clonotype came up many times. V usage is TRBV20-1 and J usage is TRBJ2-3; the match to TRBD1 covers 8 bases. J lost 1 base, V lost 0 bases, and 3 bases had no gene match. Per the germline V gene, CDR1 is DFQATT and CDR2 is SNEGSKA (reference sequence). The CDR3 totals 15 residues. The CDR3 spells CSARDGTGGTDTQYF. The CDR3 DNA follows: TGCAGTGCTAGAGATGGGACAGGTGGCACAGATACGCAGTATTTT.

This clonotype was seen repeatedly, ten times or more. The V call is TRBV7-3, the J call TRBJ2-1, with D tentatively TRBD2 (6 bases). The V and J ends lost 5 bases and 4 bases respectively, with 21 bases between them. The CDR3 spans 17 residues. The germline V gene encodes CDR1 SGHTA and CDR2 FQGTGA. The CDR3 DNA reads TGTGCCAGCAGCCCACAGCGGGTAAGCGGGCAATACAATGAGCAGTTCTTC. The encoded protein is CASSPQRVSGQYNEQFF.

Ten or more counts support this clonotype. This rearrangement joins TRBV5-1 to TRBJ2-1; 10 nucleotides agree with TRBD2. The CDR3 contains 18 residues. Germline trimming cut 0 bases from V and 5 bases from J; bases unmatched to any gene: 11. CDR1 and CDR2 from the germline V gene are SGHRS and YFSETQ. The CDR3 is CASSLGPPLAGVNNEQFF. The CDR3 nucleotides read TGCGCCAGCAGCTTGGGGCCCCCTCTAGCGGGAGTAAACAATGAGCAGTTCTTC.

This chain joins TRBV27 and TRBJ2-3; D is undetermined. Deletions cut 8 bases from V and 2 bases from J, with 14 bases between. The CDR3 is 14 residues long. Per germline, CDR1 MNHEY and CDR2 SMNVEV (reference sequence). CDR3 nucleotide sequence: TGTGCCAGCGTGGGTAACGACAACACAGATACGCAGTATTTT. Translation: CASVGNDNTDTQYF.

The chain joins TRBV29-1 to TRBJ1-2; 7 bases align to TRBD1. The CDR3 consists of 13 residues. CDR1 is SQVTM and CDR2 is ANQGSEA in the germline V gene. Trimming removed 4 bases from V and 6 bases from J; junction bases left unmatched: 8. CDR3 amino acids: CSVVAGQYNGYTF. Here the CDR3 DNA reads TGCAGCGTTGTGGCGGGACAGTACAATGGCTACACCTTC.

This clonotype was detected ten times or more. The V call is TRBV5-1, the J call TRBJ2-7, with D possibly TRBD2 on 5 matching bases. CDR3 length: 13 amino acids. Per germline, CDR1 SGHRS and CDR2 YFSETQ. The germline V and J ends were trimmed by 0 bases and 6 bases, with 10 bases remaining between them. The CDR3 protein is CASSLAGMSEQYF. In nucleotides, the CDR3 is TGCGCCAGCAGCTTGGCCGGGATGTCCGAGCAGTACTTC.

There are many counts of this clonotype. The rearrangement joins TRBV20-1 to TRBJ2-5; 8 bases line up with TRBD1. CDR1 and CDR2 (germline): DFQATT, SNEGSKA (reference sequence). V shed 3 bases, J shed 5 bases, and the junction held 8 bases outside the gene matches. The CDR3 has 14 residues. The CDR3 DNA follows: TGCAGTGCTAGGTTGACAGGGGTTCGGGAGACCCAGTACTTC. Its translation is CSARLTGVRETQYF.

This clonotype came up a few times. The chain is built from TRBV19 and TRBJ2-1; 12 bases are a match to TRBD1. Germline CDR1 and CDR2: LNHDA and SQIVND (reference sequence). With V trimmed by 4 bases and J by 7 bases, 11 bases remained unmatched. This CDR3 spans 17 amino acids. The CDR3 loop is CASSTSTGTGGKNEQFF. DNA for the CDR3: TGTGCCAGTAGTACTTCCACCGGGACAGGGGGCAAGAATGAGCAGTTCTTC.

The sample holds many counts of this clonotype. For the CDR3, the DNA is TGTGCCAGCAGCTTAGACAGGGGCACAGATACGCAGTATTTT. It specifies CASSLDRGTDTQYF. The chain is built from TRBV3-1 and TRBJ2-3; 7 nucleotides agree with TRBD1. Trimming at V came to 5 bases and at J to 1 base, leaving 3 bases not matched to a gene. The CDR3 runs 14 residues. The germline V gene has CDR1 LGHDT and CDR2 YNNKEL (reference sequence).

This clonotype was detected a few times. V is TRBV4-1 and J is TRBJ1-2; 7 nucleotides agree with TRBD1. CDR3 length: 16 residues. Per germline, CDR1 MGHRA and CDR2 YSYEKL. The junction had 10 bases not matched to a gene; V was cut back by 2 bases and J by 4 bases. CDR3 nucleotide sequence: TGCGCCAGCAGCCAACCCAGGGGGGACTCCCGCTATGGCTACACCTTC. Protein product: CASSQPRGDSRYGYTF.

This sequence joins TRBV30 and TRBJ2-7; D perhaps matches TRBD2 (5 bases). The CDR3 contains 14 residues. Trimming shortened V by 3 bases and J by 6 bases, and 18 bases separated the two germline ends. Germline V lookup: CDR1 GTSNPN, CDR2 SVGIG (reference sequence). The CDR3 sequence is CAWSSGRGLFEQYF. DNA for the CDR3: TGTGCCTGGAGCTCCGGCCGGGGATTATTCGAGCAGTACTTC.

This clonotype has a handful of counts. The genes are TRBV4-2 and TRBJ1-4; TRBD1 agrees at 8 bases. This CDR3 spans 15 amino acids. CDR1 is LGHNA and CDR2 is YNFKEQ in the germline V gene. After removal of 1 base from V and 7 bases from J, the junction contained 5 bases not matched to a gene. In nucleotides, the CDR3 is TGTGCCAGCAGCCAAGCGTCAGGGGGCGGTGAAAAACTGTTTTTT. Translated, it gives CASSQASGGGEKLFF.

This sequence joins TRBV19 and TRBJ1-1; D remains unclear. Germline CDR1 and CDR2: LNHDA and SQIVND (reference sequence). There are 12 residues in the CDR3. Trimming took 5 bases from V and 6 from J, leaving 10 bases between them. In nucleotides, the CDR3 is TGTGCCAGTAGTTCCGTAGTTGCTGAAGCTTTCTTT. This encodes CASSSVVAEAFF.

The chain uses TRBV12-5 and TRBJ2-3; 9 positions agree with TRBD2. With V trimmed by 1 base and J by 3 bases, 2 bases remained unmatched. The length of the CDR3 is 15 residues. Germline V gene sequence: CDR1 LGHNT, CDR2 FRNRAP. The CDR3 reads CASGLGGRETDTQYF. The CDR3 nucleotides read TGTGCTAGTGGTTTGGGCGGGAGGGAAACAGATACGCAGTATTTT.

This clonotype was picked up many times. V gene TRBV12-3 or TRBV12-4 combines with J gene TRBJ1-4; D call uncertain. The CDR3 consists of 16 residues. V was pared by 1 base and J by 7 bases, with 16 bases between. The CDR3, as DNA: TGTGCCAGCAGTTTAGGTTTCGTCAGGTCGGGTGAAAAACTGTTTTTT. Encoded protein: CASSLGFVRSGEKLFF.

This clonotype was seen a few times. The rearrangement uses TRBV5-5 and TRBJ1-2, with D tentatively TRBD1 (6 bases). The CDR3 is 14 residues long. Germline loops: CDR1 SGHKS, CDR2 YYEKEE (reference sequence). The ends were cut back, 1 base at V and 7 bases at J, with 14 bases in the middle. The CDR3 DNA follows: TGTGCCAGCAGCTTGAGGGTGGGGGCAAGTGGCTACACCTTC. This sequence encodes CASSLRVGASGYTF.

This clonotype has a count of ten or more. J is TRBJ1-5 and V is TRBV12-3 or TRBV12-4; D uncertain. The CDR3 runs to 15 residues. Trimming took 6 bases from V and 4 from J, leaving 16 bases between them. DNA of the CDR3: TGTGCCAGCAGCCTTGGACCCGGAGGGAATCAGCCCCAGCATTTT. Its protein product is CASSLGPGGNQPQHF.

J is TRBJ2-1 and V is TRBV27; D is unclear. In germline, CDR1 is MNHEY, CDR2 SMNVEV (reference sequence). V lost 5 bases to trimming and J lost 4 bases, with 9 bases between them. The CDR3 contains 13 residues. The CDR3 loop reads CASSLSIYNEQFF. CDR3 coding DNA: TGTGCCAGCAGTCTTTCAATTTACAATGAGCAGTTCTTC.

This clonotype was observed a few times. The chain has TRBV20-1 and TRBJ1-4; D unresolved. The germline V gene encodes CDR1 DFQATT and CDR2 SNEGSKA (reference sequence). V was trimmed by 1 base and J by 6 bases, leaving 15 bases between them. The CDR3 runs 15 residues. The CDR3 DNA sequence: TGCAGTGCTAGAGCTATCGTCCCTCCACATGAAAAACTGTTTTTT. Its translation: CSARAIVPPHEKLFF.

The table lists this clonotype with many counts. The chain employs TRBV7-2 and TRBJ2-7; D gene unclear. CDR3 length: 16 residues. Germline V gene sequence: CDR1 SGHTA, CDR2 FQGNSA. V dropped 0 bases and J dropped 2 bases, with 14 bases sitting between them. The CDR3 nucleotides are TGTGCCAGCAGCTTAGCCCGGAGCGTGGCGGCCTACGAGCAGTACTTC. As protein: CASSLARSVAAYEQYF. The full variable domain, rest sourced from reference TRBV7-2 and TRBJ2-7, is GAGVSQSPSNKVTEKGKDVELRCDPISGHTALYWYRQSLGQGLEFLIYFQGNSAPDKSGLPSDRFSAERTGGSVSTLTIQRTQQEDSAVYLCASSLARSVAAYEQYFGPGTRLTVT.

The chain couples TRBV5-1 to TRBJ2-2; D ambiguous. CDR1 and CDR2 from the germline V gene are SGHRS and YFSETQ. Trimming pared 3 bases from V and 6 bases from J, leaving 15 bases between. The CDR3 loop spans 15 amino acids. The DNA for the CDR3 is TGCGCCAGCAGCTCTGCTAGTGGGGTGGCCGGGGAGCTGTTTTTT. Protein product: CASSSASGVAGELFF.

This clonotype has just a few counts. J is TRBJ2-3 and V is TRBV29-1; 8 nucleotides align to TRBD2. CDR1 is SQVTM and CDR2 is ANQGSEA in the germline V gene. V gave up 3 bases and J gave up 1 base; unmatched junction bases: 6. The CDR3 contains 15 residues. CDR3 sequence: CSVEPSGGGTDTQYF. CDR3 DNA sequence: TGCAGCGTTGAGCCCTCGGGAGGGGGCACAGATACGCAGTATTTT.

This chain joins TRBV20-1 and TRBJ1-4; TRBD1 matches 10 bases. Looked up from germline, CDR1 is DFQATT and CDR2 is SNEGSKA (reference sequence). The CDR3 totals 14 residues. Losses at the gene ends were 1 base for V and 6 bases for J; bases not matched to a gene: 2. The CDR3 reads CSARVGTGDEKLFF. The CDR3 nucleotides read TGCAGTGCTAGAGTTGGGACAGGGGATGAAAAACTGTTTTTT.

This clonotype was picked up many times. The chain links TRBV6-2 or TRBV6-3 to TRBJ2-2; the match to TRBD1 covers 7 bases. J lost 2 bases, V lost 2 bases, and 11 bases had no gene match. The germline CDR1 and CDR2 sequences are MNHEY and SVGEGT. The CDR3 sequence is 18 residues long. This chain's CDR3 is CASSYPLGQGVNTGELFF. The CDR3, as DNA: TGTGCCAGCAGTTACCCCTTGGGGCAGGGGGTAAACACCGGGGAGCTGTTTTTT.

This clonotype was recorded once. The gene calls are TRBV24-1 and TRBJ2-1; 8 positions agree with TRBD2. The CDR3 is made up of 16 amino acids. The V and J ends lost 5 bases and 9 bases, in that order; junction bases with no gene match: 14. Germline CDR1 KGHDR, CDR2 SFDVKD. The CDR3 coding sequence is TGTGCCACCAGTGCCTCAGCGGGAGTTGGTGGGGGTGAGCAGTTCTTC. It is translated as CATSASAGVGGGEQFF.

J is TRBJ2-5 and V is TRBV29-1; D not resolved. V lost 4 bases and J 0 bases, leaving 12 bases between the germline ends. The germline V gene encodes CDR1 SQVTM and CDR2 ANQGSEA. This CDR3 contains 14 residues. CDR3 DNA sequence: TGCAGCGTTGCAGACACTTGGTACCAAGAGACCCAGTACTTC. Amino acid sequence: CSVADTWYQETQYF.

The chain couples TRBV28 to TRBJ1-5; D gene uncertain. CDR1 and CDR2 (germline): MDHEN, SYDVKM. The CDR3 spans 16 residues. The V gene lost 8 bases and the J gene lost 8 bases, with 25 bases spanning the gap. CDR3 coding DNA: TGTGCCAGCCAAGAGAAGGGCTTGCCGTCCGAAGAGCCCCAGCATTTT. This translates into CASQEKGLPSEEPQHF.